This entry is about one TCR beta chain. Antigen: not known. This entry is derived from a study of T cell responses to AZD1222 COVID-19 vaccine. Study results and limitations: Receipt of two AZD1222 doses was followed by a rise in Spike-specific TCR breadth and depth. Researchers report vaccine-associated CD4 TCRs spanning spike, with dominance at 160-218 and 743-854. Seropositive AZD1222 recipients at baseline numbered only six or seven.

Combined were second doses at about 4 or about 12 weeks. Repertoires were generated with immunoSEQ multiplex PCR, while TCRdb's copy carries only in-frame clones and drops some. The data hold some 150,000 clones, with approximately 92% observed a single time. The material sequenced was peripheral blood, taken 28 days after the second AZD1222 dose. This receptor was identified in an adult who received the AZD1222 COVID-19 vaccine.

The CDR3 sequence: CASTLYLAGTGEHEQYF. In DNA form, the CDR3 reads TGTGCCAGCACCCTTTATTTAGCAGGGACAGGGGAACACGAGCAGTACTTC. J is TRBJ2-7 and V is TRBV11-2; 10 bases are shared with TRBD1. This CDR3 comprises 17 residues. The trim removed 7 bases at V and 5 bases at J, leaving 17 bases unmatched. CDR1 and CDR2 from the germline V gene are SGHAT and FQNNGV.